This T cell receptor (beta chain) appears in the sequencing data of a study of T cells in Graves' hyperthyroidism and ophthalmopathy. The definition of stable Graves' hyperthyroidism was no ophthalmopathy progression within 18 months. Each diagnosis drew on symptoms, thyroxine, TRAb, thyroid ultrasound and orbital computed tomography findings. RNA transcripts gave rise to amplified TCR beta CDR3 regions. In the first-round RT-PCR of the TCR CDR3, the HTBI primer set was used. One entry per CDR3 protein, called by TCRdb with MiXCR from the multiplex PCR reads. The data contain approximately 870,000 distinct CDR3 sequences, 38% of them singletons. CDR1 and CDR2 (germline): SGHTA, FQGNSA. V dropped 5 bases and J dropped 4; count of bases not matched to a gene: 9. The CDR3 covers 15 residues. As to this clonotype: Its matching antigen is unknown.

Findings and caveats of the study: With a median lead of approximately 6.4 months before onset, the model predicted ophthalmopathy.

This TCR was recovered from a man between 18 and 35 years old with Graves' hyperthyroidism. The chain is built from TRBV7-2 and TRBJ1-2; the match to TRBD1 covers 8 bases. Specimen: blood. The CDR3 loop is CASSPQTGAAYGYTF. The CDR3 nucleotides read TGTGCCAGCAGCCCCCAGACAGGGGCGGCCTATGGCTACACCTTC. Filled out from reference TRBV7-2 and TRBJ1-2, the complete variable domain reads GAGVSQSPSNKVTEKGKDVELRCDPISGHTALYWYRQSLGQGLEFLIYFQGNSAPDKSGLPSDRFSAERTGGSVSTLTIQRTQQEDSAVYLCASSPQTGAAYGYTFGSGTRLTVV.